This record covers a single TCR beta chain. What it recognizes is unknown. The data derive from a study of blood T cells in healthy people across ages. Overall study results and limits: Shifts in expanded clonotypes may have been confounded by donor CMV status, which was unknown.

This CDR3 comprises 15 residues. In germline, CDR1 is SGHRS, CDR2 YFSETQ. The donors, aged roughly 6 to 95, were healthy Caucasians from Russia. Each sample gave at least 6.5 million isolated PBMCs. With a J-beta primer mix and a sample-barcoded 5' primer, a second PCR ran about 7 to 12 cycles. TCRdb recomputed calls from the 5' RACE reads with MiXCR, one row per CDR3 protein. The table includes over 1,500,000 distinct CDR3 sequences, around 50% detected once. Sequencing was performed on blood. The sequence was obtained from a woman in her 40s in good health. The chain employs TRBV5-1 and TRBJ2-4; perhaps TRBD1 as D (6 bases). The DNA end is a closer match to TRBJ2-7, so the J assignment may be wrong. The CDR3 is CASSLAGTNVYEQYF. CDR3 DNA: TGCGCCAGCAGCTTGGCCGGGACAAATGTCTACGAGCAGTACTTC.